One sample yielded the 27 T cell receptor beta chains listed below, sequenced in a study of graft-versus-host responses after intestinal transplantation. The assay was immunoSEQ multiplex PCR, and TCRdb's table has in-frame clones only and misses some. The sample has around 38,000 clones; 83% are singletons. Specimen: PBMCs, collected roughly 34 months after transplant. These receptors came from a human patient who received an intestinal transplant, so some T cells may come from the graft donor.

The chain joins TRBV28 to TRBJ2-1, with 8 nucleotides matching TRBD2. This CDR3 is built from 16 residues. With V trimmed by 5 bases and J by 2 bases, 8 bases remained unmatched. Germline assignment: CDR1 MDHEN and CDR2 SYDVKM. This CDR3 reads CASSPFSGGTYNEQFF. The CDR3 DNA reads TGTGCCAGCAGTCCTTTCAGCGGGGGAACCTACAATGAGCAGTTCTTC.

This chain connects TRBV28 to TRBJ1-2, with D possibly TRBD1 on 5 matching bases. CDR3 length: 13 amino acids. The germline CDR1 and CDR2 sequences are MDHEN and SYDVKM. Trimming took 7 bases from V and 7 from J, leaving 16 bases between them. CDR3 protein: CASTVGGAGGYTF. CDR3 coding DNA: TGTGCCAGCACCGTGGGAGGGGCAGGTGGCTACACCTTC.

This clone has only a few counts. The chain employs TRBV6-1 and TRBJ2-2; 8 nucleotides align to TRBD1. The CDR3 runs 15 residues. After removal of 7 bases from V and 5 bases from J, the junction contained 9 bases not matched to a gene. CDR1 and CDR2 from the germline V gene are MNHNS and SASEGT. This CDR3 reads CASTEGRGHTGELFF. In nucleotides, the CDR3 is TGTGCCAGCACCGAAGGCAGGGGGCATACCGGGGAGCTGTTTTTT.

V and J are TRBV27 and TRBJ2-3; maybe TRBD2 (5 bases). Germline CDR1 MNHEY, CDR2 SMNVEV (reference sequence). The V gene lost 8 bases and the J gene lost 0 bases, with 12 bases spanning the gap. This CDR3 contains 14 residues. CDR3 region: CASQLVPSTDTQYF. In DNA form, the CDR3 reads TGTGCCAGCCAACTAGTCCCAAGCACAGATACGCAGTATTTT.

The gene calls are TRBV27 and TRBJ1-5, with a weak D call TRBD1 (6 bases). Deletions cut 10 bases from V and 0 bases from J, with 22 bases between. The CDR3 is made up of 17 amino acids. From germline, CDR1 is MNHEY and CDR2 SMNVEV (reference sequence). The CDR3 reads CANRSYTGQYSNQPQHF. The CDR3 DNA follows: TGTGCCAACAGAAGCTATACCGGACAGTATAGCAATCAGCCCCAGCATTTT.

The J gene is TRBJ1-5, the V gene TRBV27; weak D call: TRBD1 (5 bases). V shed 1 base and J shed 4 bases, with 8 bases lying between them. CDR3 size: 14 residues. Looked up from germline, CDR1 is MNHEY and CDR2 is SMNVEV (reference sequence). The CDR3 coding sequence is TGTGCCAGCAGTTTATGGGCAGGGAATCAGCCCCAGCATTTT. Its protein is CASSLWAGNQPQHF.

The chain carries TRBV28 and TRBJ2-7; D call uncertain. Trimming took 1 base from V and 0 from J, leaving 10 bases between them. The germline gives CDR1 MDHEN, CDR2 SYDVKM. The CDR3 length is 15 residues. The CDR3 DNA sequence: TGTGCCAGCAGTTTATACCCCCCCGACTCCTACGAGCAGTACTTC. Translating gives CASSLYPPDSYEQYF.

Written as DNA, the CDR3 is TGTGCCACCAGCAGAGACCCGACTAGCGGACATGAGCAGTTCTTC. Amino acid sequence: CATSRDPTSGHEQFF. The J gene is TRBJ2-1, the V gene TRBV15, with 9 positions matching TRBD2. The germline gives CDR1 LNHNV, CDR2 YYDKDF (reference sequence). The CDR3 is 15 residues long. Unmatched junction bases numbered 5, after V lost 0 bases and J lost 8 bases.

The chain has TRBV9 and TRBJ2-5; perhaps TRBD2 as D (6 bases). The germline gives CDR1 SGDLS, CDR2 YYNGEE. The CDR3 is 16 residues long. Deletions cut 0 bases from V and 2 bases from J, with 14 bases between. In nucleotides, the CDR3 is TGTGCCAGCAGCGTAGGGGTGGAGGGGCGGCAAGAGACCCAGTACTTC. This gives the protein CASSVGVEGRQETQYF.

This clone came up once. V is TRBV15 and J is TRBJ2-3, with TRBD2 matching over 14 bases. The CDR3 length is 14 residues. Trimming removed 4 bases from V and 8 bases from J; junction bases left unmatched: 2. Germline-derived CDR1 and CDR2 are LNHNV and YYDKDF (reference sequence). The DNA for the CDR3 is TGTGCCACCAGCAAAGGACTAGCGGGAGGTACGCAGTATTTT. Residues: CATSKGLAGGTQYF.

This rearrangement joins TRBV19 to TRBJ2-7; 7 bases line up with TRBD2. CDR1 is LNHDA and CDR2 is SQIVND in the germline V gene (reference sequence). V was pared by 5 bases and J by 7 bases, with 14 bases of the junction left unmatched. The CDR3 length is 15 residues. CDR3: CASSSGTMLMGEQYF. The CDR3 nucleotides are TGTGCCAGTAGTTCCGGGACTATGCTCATGGGGGAGCAGTACTTC.

The rearrangement links TRBV7-9 to TRBJ1-1; D may be TRBD1 (5 bases). Germline values: CDR1 SEHNR, CDR2 FQNEAQ (reference sequence). This CDR3 has 14 amino acids. The V gene lost 1 base and the J gene lost 3 bases, with 9 bases spanning the gap. The CDR3 loop is CASSLGGTHTEAFF. As DNA, the CDR3 is TGTGCCAGCAGCTTAGGAGGGACCCACACTGAAGCTTTCTTT.

V gene TRBV5-8 combines with J gene TRBJ1-1, with TRBD1 as a possible D gene (6 bases). The germline V gene encodes CDR1 SGHTS and CDR2 YDEGEE. Between the trimmed V and J ends, which lost 1 base and 10 bases, there was a span of 11 bases. The CDR3 spans 12 residues. The CDR3 nucleotides are TGTGCCAGCAGCTTGAGGCAGGGGCCAGCTTTCTTT. It yields the protein CASSLRQGPAFF.

The chain couples TRBV2 to TRBJ1-6; D is uncertain. CDR1 is SNHLY and CDR2 is FYNNEI in the germline V gene. The CDR3 is 13 residues long. V gave up 1 base and J gave up 12 bases, with 10 bases separating them. The CDR3, as DNA: TGTGCCAGCAGTGAAGTGGCCGAGCGACCCCTCCACTTT. Amino acids: CASSEVAERPLHF.

V usage is TRBV5-1 and J usage is TRBJ2-3; D is ambiguous. The CDR3 spans 15 residues. Trimming pared 0 bases from V and 5 bases from J, leaving 13 bases between. Germline CDR1 reads SGHRS; CDR2 reads YFSETQ. The CDR3 coding sequence is TGCGCCAGCAGCTTGGCCCCGGGTGGCGAAGATACGCAGTATTTT. As protein: CASSLAPGGEDTQYF.

CDR3 amino acids: CASTFDRSSYNSPLHF. CDR3 nucleotides: TGTGCCAGCACCTTCGACAGGAGCTCCTATAATTCACCCCTCCACTTT. The chain uses TRBV6-6 and TRBJ1-6; the D gene is possibly TRBD1 (6 bases). This CDR3 contains 16 residues. Germline V lookup: CDR1 MNHNY, CDR2 SVGAGI (reference sequence). V gave up 7 bases and J gave up 0 bases, with 13 bases separating them.

The V gene is TRBV14, the J gene TRBJ1-1; a possible D gene is TRBD1 (6 bases). V was shortened by 1 base and J by 1 base, with 19 bases between the two germline ends. This CDR3 is built from 18 residues. CDR1 and CDR2 (germline): SGHDN, FVKESK. The CDR3 nucleotides read TGTGCCAGCAGCCAAGTGTCCGGGGGCGTCATTTCGAACACTGAAGCTTTCTTT. The encoded protein is CASSQVSGGVISNTEAFF.

The chain couples TRBV21-1 to TRBJ2-2; the D call TRBD2 from the table was never checked on the DNA. TRBV21-1 is a pseudogene. CDR3 length: 10 residues. CDR3 sequence: CASSKVRLFF. The CDR3 region has the DNA TGTGCCAGCAGCAAAGTTAGGCTGTTTTTT.

This clone has only a few counts. The rearrangement uses TRBV6-1 and TRBJ2-6, with D uncertain. The V end was cut by 3 bases, the J end by 1 base, with 7 bases between. CDR3 length equals 15 residues. Germline CDR1 and CDR2: MNHNS and SASEGT. CDR3 sequence: CASSDSQSGANVLTF. CDR3 DNA sequence: TGTGCCAGCAGTGACTCGCAATCTGGGGCCAACGTCCTGACTTTC.

The chain recombines TRBV20-1 with TRBJ2-1; D unclear. This CDR3 is built from 11 residues. CDR1 and CDR2 (germline): DFQATT, SNEGSKA (reference sequence). V was clipped by 3 bases and J by 15 bases, with 15 bases between them. CDR3 amino acids: CSARNLTRRFF. In DNA, the CDR3 is TGCAGTGCTAGGAATTTAACTCGGCGGTTCTTC.

This chain links TRBV5-4 with TRBJ2-7; D assignment may be TRBD1 or TRBD2 (5 bases each). This CDR3 is 14 amino acids long. Germline V gene sequence: CDR1 SGHNT, CDR2 YYREEE (reference sequence). Trimming shortened V by 4 bases and J by 1 base, and 12 bases separated the two germline ends. DNA for the CDR3: TGTGCCAGCAGCCCCGGGACGGGTTCCTACGAGCAGTACTTC. Its protein product is CASSPGTGSYEQYF.

The V call is TRBV5-4, the J call TRBJ2-7; 7 bases are shared with TRBD1. CDR1 SGHNT and CDR2 YYREEE come from the germline V gene (reference sequence). The CDR3 loop spans 15 amino acids. Trimming removed 3 bases from V and 4 bases from J; junction bases left unmatched: 10. Here the CDR3 reads CASSSTGEKGYEQYF. As DNA, the CDR3 is TGTGCCAGCAGCTCCACAGGGGAAAAGGGGTACGAGCAGTACTTC.

The V call is TRBV5-1, the J call TRBJ2-5; D uncertain. There are 12 residues in the CDR3. The germline V and J ends were trimmed by 4 bases and 5 bases, with 9 bases remaining between them. Germline V gene sequence: CDR1 SGHRS, CDR2 YFSETQ. CDR3 sequence: CASSQMGETQYF. The CDR3 DNA sequence: TGCGCCAGCAGCCAAATGGGGGAGACCCAGTACTTC.

The gene calls are TRBV7-9 and TRBJ2-3; 7 nucleotides agree with TRBD1. The junction had 6 bases not matched to a gene; V was cut back by 8 bases and J by 4 bases. There are 13 residues in the CDR3. From germline, CDR1 is SEHNR and CDR2 FQNEAQ (reference sequence). The CDR3 sequence is CASPGRGPDTQYF. For the CDR3, the DNA is TGTGCCAGCCCCGGTAGGGGGCCAGATACGCAGTATTTT.

V gene TRBV6-4 combines with J gene TRBJ2-6; no clear D. The ends were cut back, 4 bases at V and 0 bases at J, with 10 bases in the middle. This CDR3 is 16 amino acids long. Looked up from germline, CDR1 is MRHNA and CDR2 is SNTAGT. CDR3 bases: TGTGCCAGCAGTGTTGACGGAACCTCTGGGGCCAACGTCCTGACTTTC. This translates into CASSVDGTSGANVLTF.

The V call is TRBV19, the J call TRBJ2-5, with D perhaps matching TRBD1 (5 bases). The CDR3 sequence is 15 residues long. The V and J ends lost 7 bases and 2 bases respectively, with 17 bases between them. Per germline, CDR1 LNHDA and CDR2 SQIVND (reference sequence). CDR3 sequence: CASKGQGSKQETQYF. CDR3 in DNA: TGTGCCAGTAAAGGGCAGGGATCCAAACAAGAGACCCAGTACTTC.

This chain connects TRBV5-1 to TRBJ2-1, with 14 bases matching TRBD2. J lost 2 bases, V lost 0 bases, and 16 bases had no gene match. Germline CDR1 reads SGHRS; CDR2 reads YFSETQ. The CDR3 runs to 22 residues. CDR3 sequence reads: CASSLGVVGRGLAGGPYNEQFF. CDR3 nucleotides: TGCGCCAGCAGCTTGGGGGTCGTGGGGCGTGGACTAGCGGGAGGTCCCTACAATGAGCAGTTCTTC.